A single sample is the source of the 31 T cell receptor beta chains below, sequenced in a study of CD8 T cells in ankylosing spondylitis. Notes on the study in general: In ankylosing spondylitis blood, a motif of seven to nine highly homologous TCR beta variants appeared characteristic.

These TCRs' antigens remain unknown. TCRdb independently ran MiXCR on the 5' RACE reads; one entry per CDR3 protein. Among 500,000 or so distinct CDR3 sequences listed, approximately 5.3% were seen once. Sequencing used blood, either unsorted or a sorted T cell fraction (not recorded which). The receptors were gathered from a male donor with ankylosing spondylitis.

The CDR3 protein is CATSSSRQGRREQYF. CDR3 bases: TGTGCCACCAGCAGTTCCCGACAGGGCCGGCGCGAGCAGTACTTC. V is TRBV24-1 and J is TRBJ2-7, with 7 positions matching TRBD1. This CDR3 spans 15 amino acids. CDR1 and CDR2 from the germline V gene are KGHDR and SFDVKD. The J segment lost 6 bases and the V segment lost 7 bases, leaving 14 bases of the junction unmatched.

This clonotype occurred many times. The chain joins TRBV20-1 to TRBJ1-1, with a possible D match to TRBD1 (6 bases). The V end lost 5 bases, the J end lost 7 bases, and 20 bases lay between the germline ends. The germline V gene has CDR1 DFQATT and CDR2 SNEGSKA (reference sequence). CDR3 size: 14 residues. Here the CDR3 reads CSAPWGTSRGEAFF. The CDR3 coding sequence is TGCAGTGCTCCTTGGGGCACCTCCAGGGGTGAAGCTTTCTTT.

This clonotype has a handful of counts. V usage is TRBV28 and J usage is TRBJ2-5; maybe TRBD1 (6 bases). The CDR3 is made up of 13 amino acids. Trimming took 9 bases from V and 0 from J, leaving 11 bases between them. In germline, CDR1 is MDHEN, CDR2 SYDVKM. CDR3 bases: TGTGCCAGTTTCCGGGACAACCAAGAGACCCAGTACTTC. Protein: CASFRDNQETQYF.

A few counts support this clonotype. This chain joins TRBV29-1 and TRBJ2-1; 8 nucleotides match TRBD2. V lost 6 bases to trimming and J lost 4 bases; unmatched junction nucleotides: 11. The CDR3 has 15 residues. Germline V gene sequence: CDR1 SQVTM, CDR2 ANQGSEA. The CDR3 sequence: CSVVIISGEYNEQFF. CDR3 DNA sequence: TGCAGCGTCGTTATTATTAGCGGGGAGTACAATGAGCAGTTCTTC.

This clonotype occurred many times. The chain's CDR3 is CASSQEFRVDEKLFF. As DNA, the CDR3 is TGCGCCAGCAGCCAAGAGTTCAGGGTGGATGAAAAACTGTTTTTT. The chain employs TRBV4-1 and TRBJ1-4, with D maybe TRBD1 (5 bases). Per germline, CDR1 MGHRA and CDR2 YSYEKL. V shed 0 bases and J shed 6 bases, with 11 bases lying between them. CDR3 length: 15 amino acids.

This clonotype was seen at least ten times. The rearrangement joins TRBV6-5 to TRBJ2-1; 7 positions agree with TRBD2. Germline values: CDR1 MNHEY, CDR2 SVGAGI. Unmatched junction bases numbered 9, after V lost 4 bases and J lost 3 bases. The CDR3 extends over 16 amino acids. As DNA, the CDR3 is TGTGCCAGCAGTTCGGCCAGGACTAGAGGCTACAATGAGCAGTTCTTC. Its protein is CASSSARTRGYNEQFF.

This clonotype was counted at least ten times. This chain joins TRBV5-6 and TRBJ2-3; D is unresolved. The V gene's germline CDR1 is SGHDT and CDR2 YYEEEE. This CDR3 has 15 residues. Trimming removed 4 bases from V and 0 bases from J, with 12 bases in between. The chain's CDR3 is CASSPLAESTDTQYF. The CDR3 coding sequence is TGTGCCAGCAGCCCCTTAGCCGAAAGCACAGATACGCAGTATTTT.

The V call is TRBV10-2, the J call TRBJ1-3, with unresolved D. This CDR3 has 14 residues. Germline V CDR1 and CDR2: WSHSY, SAAADI. Trimming removed 3 bases at V and 0 bases at J, with 6 bases between. The CDR3 sequence is CASSDMSSGNTIYF. CDR3 bases: TGCGCCAGCAGTGACATGTCCTCTGGAAACACCATATATTTT.

This clonotype was picked up many times. The V call is TRBV4-3, the J call TRBJ1-4; D might be TRBD1 (6 bases). Trimming left V 0 bases short and J 11 bases short, with 16 bases between. The CDR3 covers 15 residues. Germline V gene data show CDR1 as LGHNA and CDR2 as YSLEER. The CDR3 coding sequence is TGCGCCAGCAGCCAAGACGATCGGACAGTCGGTAAACTGTTTTTT. Its translation is CASSQDDRTVGKLFF.

In this sample, this clonotype turned up many times. V and J are TRBV7-2 and TRBJ2-7; 8 positions match TRBD1. V lost 4 bases and J lost 7; bases outside the gene matches: 15. The CDR3 is 16 amino acids. Germline V CDR1 and CDR2: SGHTA, FQGNSA. CDR3 nucleotide sequence: TGTGCCAGCAGCTCCCAGCTGGGCAGGGGGCAAGGAGAGCAGTACTTC. Translating it yields CASSSQLGRGQGEQYF. The complete variable domain, with remaining parts taken from reference TRBV7-2 and TRBJ2-7, reads GAGVSQSPSNKVTEKGKDVELRCDPISGHTALYWYRQSLGQGLEFLIYFQGNSAPDKSGLPSDRFSAERTGGSVSTLTIQRTQQEDSAVYLCASSSQLGRGQGEQYFGPGTRLTVT.

The V gene is TRBV6-5, the J gene TRBJ1-2, with TRBD1 as a possible D gene (6 bases). The V and J ends lost 2 bases and 7 bases respectively, with 11 bases between them. CDR1 and CDR2 (germline): MNHEY, SVGAGI. This CDR3 contains 13 residues. The DNA of the CDR3 is TGTGCCAGCAGTTACACCGAGGGGGTTGGCTACACCTTC. This encodes CASSYTEGVGYTF.

This clonotype was detected ten times or more. The CDR3 is CSTGTQGSYEQYF. The CDR3 nucleotides are TGCAGTACCGGGACGCAGGGTTCCTACGAGCAGTACTTC. The J gene is TRBJ2-7, the V gene TRBV20-1; D might be TRBD1 or TRBD2, each matching 5 bases. Per the germline V gene, CDR1 is DFQATT and CDR2 is SNEGSKA (reference sequence). This CDR3 has 13 residues. V lost 8 bases and J lost 1, with 15 bases in between.

There are many counts of this clonotype. The chain joins TRBV24-1 to TRBJ1-2; TRBD1 agrees at 7 bases. The CDR3 length is 13 residues. Germline V gives CDR1 KGHDR, CDR2 SFDVKD. J lost 5 bases, V lost 3 bases, and 2 bases had no gene match. CDR3 sequence (DNA): TGTGCCACCAGTGATCTGACAGGGTATGGCTACACCTTC. Encoded protein: CATSDLTGYGYTF.

This clonotype has at least ten counts. The rearrangement links TRBV28 to TRBJ2-3; no reliable D call. V gave up 3 bases and J gave up 1 base, with 17 bases separating them. Germline-derived CDR1 and CDR2 are MDHEN and SYDVKM. The CDR3 length is 17 residues. In DNA form, the CDR3 reads TGTGCCAGCAGTTTCTGGCCCTATGAGGATGGCACAGATACGCAGTATTTT. Its protein product is CASSFWPYEDGTDTQYF.

There are many counts of this clonotype. The V call is TRBV6-2 or TRBV6-3, the J call TRBJ2-5; D gene unclear. The CDR3 is made up of 17 amino acids. The V end was cut by 3 bases, the J end by 5 bases, with 22 bases between. Looked up from germline, CDR1 is MNHEY and CDR2 is SVGEGT. CDR3 protein: CASSYRQAGLHGETQYF. As DNA, the CDR3 is TGTGCCAGCAGTTATCGTCAGGCCGGGCTCCACGGGGAGACCCAGTACTTC.

This clonotype has at least ten counts. V is TRBV5-4 and J is TRBJ2-7; TRBD2 agrees at 9 bases. V was pared by 4 bases and J by 0 bases, with 8 bases of the junction left unmatched. CDR3 length: 16 residues. The germline V gene has CDR1 SGHNT and CDR2 YYREEE (reference sequence). In nucleotides, the CDR3 is TGTGCCAGCAGCCTACCAGCGGGAGGCCCCTCCTACGAGCAGTACTTC. Amino acids: CASSLPAGGPSYEQYF.

The table lists this clonotype with many counts. The chain is built from TRBV15 and TRBJ1-1; D is undetermined. CDR1 and CDR2 (germline): LNHNV, YYDKDF (reference sequence). Trimming left V 3 bases short and J 0 bases short, with 8 bases between. This CDR3 has 14 residues. The CDR3 loop reads CATSSSRMNTEAFF. As DNA, the CDR3 is TGTGCCACCAGCAGCAGCCGCATGAACACTGAAGCTTTCTTT.

This clonotype was counted ten times or more. V is TRBV6-5 and J is TRBJ1-2; D uncertain. Germline-derived CDR1 and CDR2 are MNHEY and SVGAGI. Trimming took 7 bases from V and 0 from J, leaving 6 bases between them. The CDR3 covers 12 residues. Here the CDR3 reads CASNGPNYGYTF. CDR3 nucleotides: TGTGCCAGCAATGGACCTAACTATGGCTACACCTTC.

This clonotype was counted at least ten times. The chain uses TRBV10-3 and TRBJ2-3, with D tentatively TRBD2 (6 bases). Trimming removed 6 bases at V and 0 bases at J, with 19 bases between. The CDR3 consists of 17 residues. In germline, CDR1 is ENHRY, CDR2 SYGVKD. CDR3 sequence reads: CAIRTRDWRNSTDTQYF. For the CDR3, the DNA is TGTGCCATCAGGACCCGGGACTGGCGTAATAGCACAGATACGCAGTATTTT.

In nucleotides, the CDR3 is TGTGCCAGCAGCTTATTTCCCAGGGGGCGCCTCTCCTACGAGCAGTACTTC. Translating it yields CASSLFPRGRLSYEQYF. The rearrangement uses TRBV7-6 and TRBJ2-7, with 8 bases matching TRBD1. The germline V gene has CDR1 SGHVS and CDR2 FNYEAQ. This CDR3 region has 17 residues. V gave up 2 bases and J gave up 0 bases; unmatched junction bases: 9.

This clonotype was found many times. The chain employs TRBV3-1 and TRBJ2-3; 10 positions match TRBD2. The CDR3 length is 13 residues. The V gene's germline CDR1 is LGHDT and CDR2 YNNKEL (reference sequence). J was trimmed by 11 bases and V by 4 bases; bases with no gene match: 6. In DNA, the CDR3 is TGTGCCAGCAGCCGCTATCTAGCGGGGGAGCAGTATTTT. This translates into CASSRYLAGEQYF.

The table lists this clonotype with a few counts. The J gene is TRBJ2-7, the V gene TRBV7-2; 7 positions agree with TRBD1. V lost 1 base to trimming and J lost 11 bases; unmatched junction nucleotides: 8. Germline CDR1 and CDR2: SGHTA and FQGNSA. The CDR3 has 13 amino acids. The CDR3, as DNA: TGTGCCAGCAGCTTAGTTTCTGGGACAGATGAGTACTTC. It specifies CASSLVSGTDEYF.

In its sample, this clonotype was seen many times. The genes are TRBV20-1 and TRBJ2-1, with D maybe TRBD2 (5 bases). Trimming removed 5 bases at V and 0 bases at J, with 11 bases between. Germline loops: CDR1 DFQATT, CDR2 SNEGSKA (reference sequence). The CDR3 loop spans 14 amino acids. The DNA for the CDR3 is TGCAGTGCTCTTACTAGTAGCTCCTACAATGAGCAGTTCTTC. It translates to CSALTSSSYNEQFF.

This clonotype came up many times. The chain employs TRBV20-1 and TRBJ1-6; D is uncertain. Germline CDR1 reads DFQATT; CDR2 reads SNEGSKA (reference sequence). CDR3 size: 13 residues. The germline V and J ends were trimmed by 3 bases and 5 bases, with 8 bases remaining between them. DNA of the CDR3: TGCAGTGCTAGGGTCCGAAATAATTCACCCCTCCACTTT. Residues: CSARVRNNSPLHF.

This clonotype showed up many times. The V gene is TRBV5-1, the J gene TRBJ1-2; no definite D call. Trimming shortened V by 4 bases and J by 3 bases, and 13 bases separated the two germline ends. CDR3 length: 14 amino acids. The germline V gene has CDR1 SGHRS and CDR2 YFSETQ. CDR3 bases: TGCGCCAGCAGCCCAGCGTCCTATTACTATGGCTACACCTTC. Translated: CASSPASYYYGYTF.

There are many counts of this clonotype. The V call is TRBV6-5, the J call TRBJ2-5, with D perhaps given as TRBD1 or TRBD2 (5 bases each). CDR3 length equals 15 residues. V was trimmed by 4 bases and J by 7 bases, leaving 19 bases between them. Germline V lookup: CDR1 MNHEY, CDR2 SVGAGI. CDR3 region: CASSFDPGTGRTQYF. Written as DNA, the CDR3 is TGTGCCAGCAGTTTCGATCCCGGGACCGGCAGGACCCAGTACTTC.

This clonotype was seen more than once but under ten times. The gene calls are TRBV18 and TRBJ2-7; the match to TRBD1 covers 8 bases. This CDR3 has 14 amino acids. From germline, CDR1 is KGHSH and CDR2 LQKENI. The V gene end was trimmed by 3 bases and the J gene end by 3 bases; junction bases not matched to a gene: 4. The chain's CDR3 is CASSPRQGNYEQYF. The CDR3 nucleotides are TGTGCCAGCTCACCTCGACAGGGGAACTACGAGCAGTACTTC.

This clonotype was seen repeatedly, ten times or more. The rearrangement links TRBV7-9 to TRBJ2-5, with a possible D match to TRBD2 (5 bases). The CDR3 contains 14 residues. V was cut by 5 bases and J by 5 bases, with 15 bases left in between. The germline CDR1 and CDR2 sequences are SEHNR and FQNEAQ (reference sequence). CDR3 protein: CASSRVRGLETQYF. In DNA form, the CDR3 reads TGTGCCAGCAGCCGAGTCCGGGGATTGGAGACCCAGTACTTC.

This clonotype was counted many times. This chain links TRBV7-8 with TRBJ1-1, with 12 bases matching TRBD1. Germline lookup yields CDR1 SGHVS and CDR2 FQNEAQ. Germline trimming cut 5 bases from V and 5 bases from J; bases unmatched to any gene: 3. This CDR3 region has 14 residues. In DNA, the CDR3 is TGTGCCAGCAGCCGGGACAGGGGGCCGACTGAAGCTTTCTTT. Protein product: CASSRDRGPTEAFF.

V and J are TRBV6-1 and TRBJ2-7, with 7 bases fitting TRBD2. Germline V gene lookup returns CDR1 MNHNS and CDR2 SASEGT. The ends lost 4 bases at V and 3 bases at J; junction bases unmatched: 3. CDR3 length: 13 residues. The CDR3: CASSVRGSYEQYF. The CDR3 DNA reads as TGTGCCAGCAGTGTTCGCGGGAGCTACGAGCAGTACTTC.

The sample holds many counts of this clonotype. J is TRBJ1-2 and V is TRBV4-1, with D maybe TRBD1 (5 bases). This CDR3 is built from 15 residues. V was trimmed by 4 bases and J by 8 bases, leaving 20 bases between them. Germline values: CDR1 MGHRA, CDR2 YSYEKL. CDR3 in DNA: TGCGCCAGCAGCCGTTCGAGAGGGACGGGAGAAGGCTACACCTTC. Its protein product is CASSRSRGTGEGYTF.